The clone carrying this T cell receptor beta chain was observed many times. Its cognate antigen is unknown. The entry originates in a study of CD8 T cells in ankylosing spondylitis. The CDR3 length is 11 residues. Findings of the study overall: Those disease-linked clones were CD8+; they were also relatively rare in peripheral blood. Earlier work had already found some motif variants in reactive arthritis synovial fluid and blood. It was reported that disease-linked clones were significantly enriched in matched ankylosing spondylitis synovial fluid.

Quantitative 5'-RACE with molecular barcodes generated TCR beta libraries. TCRdb independently ran MiXCR on the 5' RACE reads; one entry per CDR3 protein. The sample has 250,000 or so distinct CDR3 sequences, 20% to 30% seen once. V and J are TRBV12-1 and TRBJ2-1. TRBV12-1 is a pseudogene. The receptor's source is a male donor with ankylosing spondylitis or in good health (not recorded which). Material for sequencing was blood, either unsorted or a sorted T cell fraction (not recorded which). CDR3 protein: CASSKIITQFF. Here the CDR3 DNA reads TGTGCCAGCAGTAAAATAATCACCCAGTTCTTC.